This passage covers 5 T cell receptor beta chains from one sample sequenced in a study of CD8+ T cells in alopecia areata. Following extraction, RNA underwent reverse transcription to cDNA, which served as the sequencing template. The method was immunoSEQ multiplex PCR; TCRdb's version includes in-frame clones alone and lacks a portion of them. The sample shows around 290,000 clones, none of them appearing just once. Researchers sorted pooled cutaneous lymph node cells on the basis of CD4, CD8alpha, NKG2D, NKG2ACE and other markers. The specimen was CD4+ T cells sorted from a lymph node. Receptor source: a C3H/HeJ mouse with alopecia areata. The strain is characterized by the MHC haplotype H2-k.

This clone showed up just a few times. The listed genes are named as in mouse. The read terminates 4 residues ahead of where the CDR3 ends, so the germline J gene completes it. The genes are TRBV13-3 and TRBJ2-7, with 7 bases fitting TRBD1. The CDR3 is 12 amino acids. V lost 10 bases, J lost 0 bases, and 4 bases stayed unmatched. From germline, CDR1 is NNHDY and CDR2 SYVADS. CDR3 sequence: CAAGDSSYEQYF. The sequenced part of the CDR3 DNA is TGTGCCGCGGGGGACAGCTCCTAT.

This clone was observed a handful of times. Any gene name here is a mouse gene name. The sequence runs out 4 residues before the end of the CDR3; the remainder is reconstructed from the germline J gene. The V call is TRBV13-3, the J call TRBJ2-7, with TRBD1 as a possible D gene (6 bases). Germline CDR1 and CDR2: NNHDY and SYVADS. The length of the CDR3 is 12 residues. Trimming shortened V by 4 bases and J by 3 bases, and 8 bases separated the two germline ends. This CDR3 reads CASSLQGYEQYF. The CDR3 bases that were read are TGTGCCAGCAGTCTACAGGGCTAT.

With regard to this clone: Here the gene names and germline are mouse. The CDR3 end falls 4 residues outside the read, so it is completed with the germline J gene. In the same sample, other DNA sequences code for this CDR3. This rearrangement joins TRBV13-2 to TRBJ2-1; possible D gene TRBD1, 6 bases. CDR1 is NNHNN, CDR2 SYGAGS, per germline (reference sequence). V was cut by 3 bases and J by 4 bases, with 8 bases left in between. CDR3 size: 13 residues. Incomplete CDR3 DNA: TGTGCCAGCGGTGTCAGGGGATATGCT. Residues: CASGVRGYA. The complete CDR3 protein is CASGVRGYAEQFF.

Comment on this clone: Genes and germline come from the mouse. Other DNA variants within this sample encode the same CDR3. This CDR3 reads CASSQEAGGSAETLYF. The DNA read from the CDR3 is TGTGCCAGCAGCCAAGAAGCTGGGGGTAGTGCAGAA. V and J are TRBV5 and TRBJ2-3; 7 bases are a match to TRBD2. The CDR3 goes on 4 residues after the read ends, and that part is filled in from the germline J gene. CDR3 size: 16 residues. V shed 0 bases, J shed 0 bases, and the junction held 3 bases outside the gene matches. Per the germline V gene, CDR1 is LGHNA and CDR2 is YNLKQL (reference sequence).

This clone occurred a few times. The listed genes are named as in mouse. The read finishes 4 residues shy of the CDR3 end, and the germline J gene is used to complete it. The chain is built from TRBV3 and TRBJ2-5; 9 bases are a match to TRBD1. CDR3 length equals 14 residues. Germline V gives CDR1 SNHLY, CDR2 FYNGKV (reference sequence). The CDR3: CASSNRDREDTQYF. CDR3 DNA (partial): TGTGCCAGCAGCAACCGGGACAGGGAAGAC.